These 21 T cell receptor beta chains share one sample of origin, sequenced in a study of regulatory T cells in long-lasting Graves disease. Regarding time point: newly diagnosed GD, antithyroid drugs for less than 3 months. After RNA was extracted from PBMCs, the TCR library was made from it. Researchers made TCR beta libraries by using iRepertoire HTBI primers and running Arm-PCR on CDR3 regions. TCRdb called the multiplex PCR reads again in MiXCR, with one record for every CDR3 protein. The table includes almost 450,000 distinct CDR3 sequences, 16% detected once. These data were also filed under a second study, of T cells in Graves' hyperthyroidism and ophthalmopathy.

The input for sequencing was peripheral blood mononuclear cells (PBMCs), taken at new diagnosis, from a patient treated with antithyroid drugs. The receptor source for this set is a woman aged 25 to 45 with Graves disease.

This clonotype has at least ten counts. The V gene is TRBV5-1, the J gene TRBJ2-7; unclear D gene. This CDR3 is 14 amino acids long. The V gene lost 4 bases and the J gene lost 0 bases, with 11 bases spanning the gap. In germline, CDR1 is SGHRS, CDR2 YFSETQ. CDR3 region: CASSVAPSSYEQYF. The CDR3 coding sequence is TGCGCCAGCAGCGTGGCTCCCAGCTCCTACGAGCAGTACTTC.

This clonotype was observed many times. This sequence joins TRBV24-1 and TRBJ2-6, with no clear D. The CDR3 is made up of 14 amino acids. V lost 4 bases and J lost 2, with 5 bases in between. Germline CDR1 KGHDR, CDR2 SFDVKD. The CDR3 DNA reads TGTGCCACCAGTGAAAATACTGGGGCCAACGTCCTGACTTTC. Protein sequence: CATSENTGANVLTF.

The genes are TRBV7-3 and TRBJ2-3; no firm D call. With 1 base removed from V and 2 bases from J, the gap between germline ends came to 7 bases. The CDR3 spans 14 residues. Germline loops: CDR1 SGHTA, CDR2 FQGTGA. The CDR3 DNA reads as TGTGCCAGCAGCTTAAATGTCGCCACAGATACGCAGTATTTT. It yields the protein CASSLNVATDTQYF.

The chain links TRBV18 to TRBJ2-1, with 9 bases lining up with TRBD2. The CDR3 is 16 residues long. Germline loops: CDR1 KGHSH, CDR2 LQKENI. V dropped 3 bases and J dropped 6; count of bases not matched to a gene: 9. CDR3 sequence reads: CASSPSRASGTNEQFF. The CDR3 nucleotides read TGTGCCAGCTCACCGTCTAGGGCTAGCGGGACCAATGAGCAGTTCTTC.

The table lists this clonotype with many counts. The chain employs TRBV27 and TRBJ2-3; 11 bases are shared with TRBD2. CDR3 size: 18 residues. Germline V gene sequence: CDR1 MNHEY, CDR2 SMNVEV (reference sequence). The junction had 11 bases not matched to a gene; V was cut back by 5 bases and J by 1 base. CDR3: CASSLLTSGSPGTDTQYF. The CDR3 DNA sequence: TGTGCCAGCAGTCTCCTCACTAGCGGGAGCCCGGGCACAGATACGCAGTATTTT.

This clonotype was picked up many times. The J gene is TRBJ2-7, the V gene TRBV12-3 or TRBV12-4; tentative D call: TRBD2 (5 bases). V was pared by 4 bases and J by 0 bases, with 13 bases between. The CDR3 spans 15 residues. The CDR3 reads CASSYAGISSYEQYF. CDR3 coding DNA: TGTGCCAGCAGTTACGCCGGGATTAGCTCCTACGAGCAGTACTTC.

This clonotype was observed many times. The chain carries TRBV2 and TRBJ2-1; D might be TRBD1 or TRBD2, each matching 6 bases. This CDR3 has 13 residues. V lost 2 bases, J lost 5 bases, and 7 bases lay in between. Germline V gene sequence: CDR1 SNHLY, CDR2 FYNNEI. The DNA for the CDR3 is TGTGCCAGCAGTGAAAGGGGGGACAATGAGCAGTTCTTC. It yields the protein CASSERGDNEQFF.

The table lists this clonotype with many counts. V usage is TRBV6-2 or TRBV6-3 and J usage is TRBJ2-5; D unresolved. Trimming took 4 bases from V and 0 from J, leaving 18 bases between them. The CDR3 totals 17 residues. In germline, CDR1 is MNHEY, CDR2 SVGEGT. The CDR3 DNA sequence: TGTGCCAGCAGTTTCCCCACAAGGGAAGTGGACCAAGAGACCCAGTACTTC. Translation gives CASSFPTREVDQETQYF.

This clonotype was seen many times. The rearrangement links TRBV20-1 to TRBJ1-5; D ambiguous. The CDR3 covers 13 residues. Trimming took 3 bases from V and 4 from J, leaving 10 bases between them. In germline, CDR1 is DFQATT, CDR2 SNEGSKA (reference sequence). CDR3 loop: CSASASVNQPQHF. CDR3 nucleotides: TGCAGTGCTAGTGCGAGTGTAAATCAGCCCCAGCATTTT.

The gene calls are TRBV19 and TRBJ1-1; TRBD1 aligns across 9 bases. The CDR3 runs to 19 residues. After removal of 5 bases from V and 0 bases from J, the junction contained 16 bases not matched to a gene. CDR1 is LNHDA, CDR2 SQIVND, per germline (reference sequence). CDR3 DNA sequence: TGTGCCAGTAGTTTTATTCCCCCCGGACAGGGGTCCGTGAACACTGAAGCTTTCTTT. Translating it yields CASSFIPPGQGSVNTEAFF.

This clonotype occurred many times. The chain is built from TRBV18 and TRBJ1-4; maybe TRBD1 (5 bases). CDR3 size: 15 residues. The V end was cut by 3 bases, the J end by 6 bases, with 14 bases between. Germline-derived CDR1 and CDR2 are KGHSH and LQKENI. CDR3 coding DNA: TGTGCCAGCTCACCGGAGAACGGGGGGGATGAAAAACTGTTTTTT. It codes for CASSPENGGDEKLFF.

The V gene is TRBV20-1, the J gene TRBJ2-7; D might be TRBD2 (5 bases). The CDR3 extends over 12 amino acids. Germline V gene data show CDR1 as DFQATT and CDR2 as SNEGSKA (reference sequence). The V and J ends lost 0 bases and 6 bases respectively, with 9 bases between them. The CDR3 sequence is CSARDRGPEQYF. DNA of the CDR3: TGCAGTGCTAGAGATCGCGGGCCCGAGCAGTACTTC.

For this clonotype: Possible read error: a much larger clone is one base away. V and J are TRBV11-1 and TRBJ2-2, with 9 bases identical to TRBD2. CDR1 is SGHAT and CDR2 is FQDESV in the germline V gene (reference sequence). The V gene end was trimmed by 8 bases and the J gene end by 5 bases; junction bases not matched to a gene: 6. The CDR3 consists of 14 residues. The CDR3 spells CASRRTSETGELFF. CDR3 bases: TGTGCCAGCCGCCGGACTAGCGAGACCGGGGAGCTGTTTTTT.

This clonotype has only a few counts. The V and J genes are TRBV19 and TRBJ2-7, with TRBD2 matching 11 bases. The ends lost 4 bases at V and 4 bases at J; junction bases unmatched: 12. The germline V gene encodes CDR1 LNHDA and CDR2 SQIVND (reference sequence). This CDR3 spans 17 amino acids. The CDR3 DNA reads as TGTGCCAGTAGTAGACGGACTAGCGGGCTCGGGTCGTACGAGCAGTACTTC. Its translation is CASSRRTSGLGSYEQYF.

This clonotype has ten or more counts. This chain connects TRBV6-5 to TRBJ2-1; D is unresolved. This CDR3 is built from 12 residues. Germline CDR1 and CDR2: MNHEY and SVGAGI. Trimming shortened V by 3 bases and J by 5 bases, and 5 bases separated the two germline ends. The DNA of the CDR3 is TGTGCCAGCAGTTATCCCGACAATGAGCAGTTCTTC. Amino acid sequence: CASSYPDNEQFF.

In its sample, this clonotype was seen many times. The gene calls are TRBV12-3 or TRBV12-4 and TRBJ2-5; D not resolved. V lost 2 bases, J lost 3 bases, and 7 bases lay in between. The CDR3 contains 13 residues. CDR3 protein: CASSLNRKETQYF. The CDR3 DNA follows: TGTGCCAGCAGTTTAAACAGAAAAGAGACCCAGTACTTC.

This clonotype was counted many times. This chain connects TRBV6-2 or TRBV6-3 to TRBJ2-7; 9 bases agree with TRBD2. Germline CDR1 reads MNHEY; CDR2 reads SVGEGT. This CDR3 contains 14 residues. V was clipped by 4 bases and J by 4 bases; unmatched bases: 5. CDR3 residues: CASSWVAGAYEQYF. The DNA of the CDR3 is TGTGCCAGCAGTTGGGTAGCGGGAGCTTACGAGCAGTACTTC.

The chain recombines TRBV29-1 with TRBJ2-4; possibly TRBD1 for D (6 bases). This CDR3 comprises 12 residues. Germline CDR1 SQVTM, CDR2 ANQGSEA. Trimming shortened V by 3 bases and J by 6 bases, and 9 bases separated the two germline ends. The CDR3: CSVEGALNIQYF. DNA of the CDR3: TGCAGCGTTGAGGGGGCTCTAAACATTCAGTACTTC.

The chain joins TRBV28 to TRBJ1-6, with D possibly TRBD1 on 5 matching bases. Trimming stripped 2 bases from V and 8 bases from J, with 10 bases between. The CDR3 spans 14 residues. The germline CDR1 and CDR2 sequences are MDHEN and SYDVKM. The CDR3 region has the DNA TGTGCCAGCAGTTTAGACAGTGCTTATTCACCCCTCCACTTT. It is translated as CASSLDSAYSPLHF.

This clonotype was picked up many times. The V gene is TRBV10-3, the J gene TRBJ2-3; a possible D gene is TRBD2 (6 bases). Trimming took off 0 bases at V and 2 bases at J, with 15 bases between the two ends. The CDR3 totals 17 residues. Germline assignment: CDR1 ENHRY and CDR2 SYGVKD. CDR3 coding DNA: TGTGCCATCAGTGAGTCGAGACTAGGGACCCTCACAGATACGCAGTATTTT. Protein sequence: CAISESRLGTLTDTQYF.

The table lists this clonotype with many counts. V usage is TRBV2 and J usage is TRBJ2-1; no reliable D call. Germline lookup yields CDR1 SNHLY and CDR2 FYNNEI. The V and J ends lost 8 bases and 7 bases respectively, with 9 bases between them. The length of the CDR3 is 11 residues. The CDR3 DNA reads TGTGCCAGCCTAGTAGGGAATGAGCAGTTCTTC. Residues: CASLVGNEQFF. Using reference TRBV2 and TRBJ2-1 for the parts outside the CDR3, the full variable domain is EPEVTQTPSHQVTQMGQEVILRCVPISNHLYFYWYRQILGQKVEFLVSFYNNEISEKSEIFDDQFSVERPDGSNFTLKIRSTKLEDSAMYFCASLVGNEQFFGPGTRLTVL.